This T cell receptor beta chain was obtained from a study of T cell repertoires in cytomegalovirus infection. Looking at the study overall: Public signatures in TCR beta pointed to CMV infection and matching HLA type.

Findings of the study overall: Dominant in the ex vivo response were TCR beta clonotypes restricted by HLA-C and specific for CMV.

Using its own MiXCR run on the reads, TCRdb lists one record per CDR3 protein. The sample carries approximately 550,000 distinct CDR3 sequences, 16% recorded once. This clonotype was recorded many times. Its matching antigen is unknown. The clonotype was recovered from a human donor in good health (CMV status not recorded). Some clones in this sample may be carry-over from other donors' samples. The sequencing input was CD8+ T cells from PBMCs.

Here the CDR3 reads CASSSIRTAIKERYEQYF. CDR3 DNA sequence: TGTGCCAGCAGTTCCATTCGGACAGCAATCAAAGAGCGATACGAGCAGTACTTC. The V gene is TRBV6-1, the J gene TRBJ2-7; D perhaps matches TRBD1 (6 bases). This CDR3 has 18 residues. CDR1 and CDR2 (germline): MNHNS, SASEGT. V shed 5 bases and J shed 4 bases, with 27 bases lying between them.